This is a list of T cell receptor beta chains from one sample in a study of PD-1 blockade in mismatch repair-deficient tumors. Measured with immunoSEQ multiplex PCR; TCRdb has only the in-frame clones, and not every one. The sample lists 100,000 to 150,000 clones, roughly nine tenths occurring once. Material: peripheral blood, obtained 44 weeks after starting pembrolizumab. The source of these receptors is an adult with mismatch repair-deficient cancer. The CDR3 runs from the conserved cysteine through the conserved F or W. D genes are given only for firm matches. Some rows mark clone size as missing; the rest say once, few, many or name a class of expanded clone.

J gene	clone size	D gene	V gene	CDR3 length	CDR3 DNA	CDR3 protein
TRBJ2-5	-	-	TRBV21-1	17	TGTGCCAGCAGCAATCTATTAGCGGGAGGGGATCAAGAGACCCAGTACTTC	CASSNLLAGGDQETQYF
TRBJ2-3	-	-	TRBV28	14	TGTGCCAGCAGTTCAAGTCGGGGCACAGATACGCAGTATTTT	CASSSSRGTDTQYF
TRBJ2-1	-	TRBD1	TRBV19	15	TGTGCCAGTAGTATCGTCGGACAGGACTACAATGAGCAGTTCTTC	CASSIVGQDYNEQFF
TRBJ2-1	few	TRBD2	TRBV10-1	14	TGCGCCAGCAGATCGGGGGGTTCCTACAATGAGCAGTTCTTC	CASRSGGSYNEQFF
TRBJ1-1	-	TRBD1	TRBV4-3	14	TGCGCCAGCAGCCCGGGACAGGGAGTCACTGAAGCTTTCTTT	CASSPGQGVTEAFF
TRBJ2-1	-	-	TRBV21-1	14	TGTGCCAGGATGGGAGGACAGGGGGTTTTTGAGCAGTTCTTC	CARMGGQGVFEQFF
TRBJ2-1	-	-	TRBV29-1	15	TGCAGCGCGAACTTCGGTGCGGTGTTTTACAATGAGCAGTTCTTC	CSANFGAVFYNEQFF
TRBJ2-5	-	TRBD2	TRBV20-1	11	TGCAGTGCCGGACTAGAAGAGACCCAGTACTTC	CSAGLEETQYF
TRBJ2-1	-	TRBD2	TRBV11-3	15	TGTGCCAGCAGCTTACTAGCGGGACTCTACAATGAGCAGTTCTTC	CASSLLAGLYNEQFF
TRBJ2-5	-	-	TRBV2	12	TGTGCCAGCAGACCCCTAAGAGAGACCCAGTACTTC	CASRPLRETQYF
TRBJ1-5	-	-	TRBV6-1	14	TGTGCCAGCACCGGGGGGGGGCTCGGCCAGCCCCAGCATTTT	CASTGGGLGQPQHF
TRBJ2-5	-	TRBD2	TRBV5-1	14	TGCGCCAGCAGCCCGAGGACTAGCGAGGAGACCCAGTACTTC	CASSPRTSEETQYF
TRBJ2-3	-	-	TRBV19	15	TGTGCCAGTAGTATAGGTGGGGGGAACACAGATACGCAGTATTTT	CASSIGGGNTDTQYF
TRBJ2-7	-	-	TRBV6-5	13	TGTGCCAGCAGTTACGCCGACAGGCCCGAGCAGTACTTC	CASSYADRPEQYF
TRBJ2-7	-	TRBD1	TRBV19	14	TGTGCCAGTAGTATGGCAGGGGGCTCCTACGAGCAGTACTTC	CASSMAGGSYEQYF
TRBJ2-7	-	-	TRBV7-8	14	TGTGCCAGCAGCTTGTACAACAGGGTCCACGAGCAGTACTTC	CASSLYNRVHEQYF
TRBJ2-2	-	TRBD1	TRBV19	14	TGTGCCAGTAAATTAGGGACAGTAGGCGGGGAGCTGTTTTTT	CASKLGTVGGELFF